This record looks at one T cell receptor beta chain sequence and its context. No cognate antigen has been identified for it. The sample holds no much larger clone one base away, and base qualities are not on file. The library was prepared using the immunoSEQ multiplex PCR assay. For the multiplex PCR, a mixture combining 60 forward primers for TCR Vbeta segments and 13 reverse primers for TCR Jbeta segments was used. The CDR3 region of rearranged TCR beta genes was amplified from genomic DNA with a multiplex PCR assay. The amplified TCR beta libraries were sequenced on the Illumina HiSeq System as 87-base-pair reads. The published analysis was carried out like this. Across the 670 or so repertoires, a later analysis counted approximately 83 million unique TCR beta chains, around 11 million of which were shared by at least two donors. To remove PCR and sequencing errors, raw reads were error-corrected and collapsed into unique sequences using a nearest-neighbor algorithm that merged closely related sequences. CDR3 sequences were aligned to IMGT reference sequences to assign V, D and J gene segments. For a sequence to be retained, a match of at least six nucleotides to both a V gene segment and a J gene segment was required. A rearrangement was called productive if the CDR3 had no stop codons and remained in frame with V and J, and every other rearrangement was called non-productive. CDR3 was defined according to IMGT convention as the region running from the second conserved V-encoded cysteine to the conserved J-encoded phenylalanine. The earlier analysis of a few hundred of the donors excluded sequences that lacked an unambiguous match to a single V gene segment. In an earlier analysis of 450 to 700 of the donors, V segments were called functional above 56.7% productive rearrangements and were called segregating when the between-donor standard deviation exceeded 5%. A statistical classification framework was built for diagnosing cytomegalovirus status from the catalog of TCR beta chain sequences. V and J gene assignment, in a later analysis, came from comparing TCR nucleotide sequences with IMGT/GENE-DB human TR gene sequences. A later analysis assigned CDR3 sequences and most-parsimonious VDJ recombination scenarios with the TCRdist pipeline. In a later analysis, each TCR beta chain was defined by its CDR3 amino acid sequence together with its V-gene family, and reads lacking a unique V-gene family were excluded. As a way to deal with suspected cross-contamination and a sequencing artifact, a later analysis dropped 450 to 600 nucleotide sequences that were highly shared and had low generation probability. In a later analysis, a clonal expansion index for each public chain was calculated from normalized within-repertoire ranks of inferred template counts. A later analysis computed generation probabilities with a VDJ recombination model fitted to out-of-frame rearrangements, and checked the results against IGoR. In a later analysis, hypergeometric tests were used to score TCR-TCR, TCR-HLA and TCR-CMV co-occurrence, with a repertoire-size bias correction applied to TCR pairs. To estimate false discovery rates, a later analysis permuted the HLA or CMV assignments 20 times. In a later analysis, co-occurring TCRs were grouped with DBSCAN, and TCRdist sequence similarity was added when clustering was performed within HLA-allele-positive subsets. For co-occurrence clustering, repertoires with fewer than 30,000 or more than 120,000 public chains were excluded, along with about five repertoires with anomalous nucleotide sharing. TCRdb carries this immuneACCESS record with in-frame sequences only. Its versions omit some clonotypes, under half of them owing to an unresolved V gene in the studies checked, with the rest unexplained. V and J calls plus clone size are reproduced from that table; the DNA served to infer D and trimming. For this sample there are more than 65,000 clones; about 78% appear just once. 5% to 7% of the sample is in the top ten clones.

Trimming accounts for 3 bases at V and 0 bases at J, while the number of junction bases matched to no gene is 1. From the cysteine up to the phenylalanine, the CDR3 has a length of 15 residues. The retained sequence is limited to the CDR3, 45 bases, with the frame set at the first base. As encoded in the germline V gene (reference sequence), CDR1 is SEHNR while CDR2 is FQNEAQ. The cohort consisted of fewer than 700 healthy bone marrow donors. At the time of sampling, every cohort member was nominally healthy, though immune exposures that went unrecorded were likely present. The donor was CMV seropositive and belonged to the group of about 290 seropositive cohort members. Every donor gave a peripheral blood sample, and the peripheral blood mononuclear cells from that sample were used for TCR beta sequencing. Genomic DNA extraction from the blood cell samples was performed with the Qiagen DNeasy Blood Extraction Kit.

This sample is part of a study of cytomegalovirus exposure and HLA in healthy donors (dated by TCRdb to the late 2010s). In terms of the full investigation: In an earlier analysis of 587 of the donors, about 260 Gb of sequence data and roughly 100 million unique TCR beta sequences from 180 million or so T cells were reported. Approximately 310 gigabases of sequencing data and approximately 93 million unique TCR sequences were included in an early release covering several hundred HLA-typed donors. Of the roughly 400 genotyped donors, roughly 80% were placed in the genetic ancestry cluster associated with self-reported Caucasian donors. The study aimed to test whether cataloging public T cell receptors could reveal signatures of past pathogen exposure. Using immunosequencing, the study profiled T cell repertoires from 500 to 800 subjects and related those repertoires to cytomegalovirus serostatus. In addition to the first cohort of 650 to 750 subjects, a separate validation cohort of some 120 different subjects was used. The study combined high-throughput TCR immunosequencing, statistical association of individual TCRs with disease status, and machine learning to predict cytomegalovirus infection status. A later analysis re-analyzed previously published TCR beta repertoires from 666 donors and added high-resolution HLA genotyping to study TCR occurrence patterns. Rather than drawing on any new phenotypic data, the later analysis identified candidate immune exposures from TCR beta sequences and the way those sequences occurred across donors. To decide whether each TCR beta V gene segment behaved as functional or pseudogenic, an earlier analysis of approximately 590 of the donors relied on high-throughput TCR beta sequencing. Donor age, sex, ethnicity and CMV serostatus were collected together with the repertoire data. A later genetic analysis took genome-wide SNP genotypes for about three fifths of the 666 donors and used that subset as a discovery cohort. Every repertoire in the discovery cohort had been generated on one and the same sequencing platform. Both class I and class II loci were covered by HLA typing, at four-digit resolution. The number of typed donors differed by locus: about 620-630 for A, B, C, DRB1 and DQB1; roughly 510 for DQA1; 606 for DPA1; and 400 to 480 for DPB1. Roughly five DR-DQ haplotypes were handled as single units for association and clustering, since linkage in the cohort was strong. Among roughly 400 genotyped donors of the cohort, an average of roughly 230,000 unique TCR beta nucleotide sequences was sequenced per donor, of which approximately 18% were non-productive. What the study reported, not specific to this receptor: Linkage disequilibrium might explain the correlated functional status among segregating V segments, but an unknown experimental factor could not be excluded. A further reported finding was that TCR beta sequences accurately predicted the HLA-A and HLA-B alleles for most subjects in the first cohort. A few of the identified cytomegalovirus-associated TCR beta chains were confirmed in vitro to be specific for cytomegalovirus antigens. Most CMV-associated TCR beta chains appeared to be HLA-restricted in a later analysis, and the HLA associations seemed to be driven largely by CMV exposure. The study gave a list of some 150 TCR beta chains associated with cytomegalovirus. Some IMGT-functional V segments, including TRBV6-2 and TRBV6-3, could not be distinguished by the 87-base-pair reads and were therefore excluded. According to a later genetic analysis, donors in an Asian-associated ancestry cluster had fewer N-insertions in productive TCRs than the roughly 660-donor mean. When HLA alleles, especially DR and DQ, strongly co-occurred, TCR associations were difficult to assign to individual alleles. Specific HLA alleles were associated with around 18,000 TCR beta sequences at a false discovery rate of 0.05 in a later analysis. An earlier analysis of approximately 540 of the donors showed that most TCR beta V segments appeared in productive rearrangements either about 87% or about 30% of the time, which broadly matched IMGT annotations. The earlier analysis of nearly 600 of the donors excluded roughly 17 rarely observed V segments, including chromosome 9 orphons, because counts were too low. A cluster of highly shared sequence variants was judged likely to represent a technical artifact of the sequencing pipeline. While some public TCRs were present in many individuals, most TCR sequences turned up only very rarely across donors. The classifier was reported to diagnose cytomegalovirus status with high specificity and sensitivity in both the original and validation cohorts. Compared with equally common non-associated chains, HLA-associated TCR beta chains in a later analysis were more clonally expanded and had lower generation probabilities. Roughly uniform sequencing depth across donors was assumed in presence/absence analyses, although this assumption may not hold. The authors suggested that the approach could potentially be extended to other disease states and immunological phenotypes. In a later genetic analysis, a missense DCLRE1C variant was associated with V-gene and J-gene trimming of TCR beta chains, and the association was replicated in an independent cohort. The only immune exposure information available for the cohort was CMV serostatus. According to a later analysis, TCR association rates differed among HLA loci, with DRB1 alleles showing the most associated TCRs and HLA-C alleles showing the fewest. A later analysis reported that several top co-occurrence clusters appeared linked to parvovirus B19, influenza, CMV and Epstein-Barr virus. The cohort was sequenced for TCR beta chains only, and without alpha or paired-chain data the features that could be detected were limited. HLA typing was unavailable for some donors at each locus, so association tests used only the typed subset.

This receptor chain uses TRBV7-9 and TRBJ2-2, with 7 bases in between that match TRBD1. Material: PBMCs. This receptor was identified in a young man in good health and CMV-seropositive. The nucleotide sequence reads TGTGCCAGCAGCTTTGGGACAGCGAACACCGGGGAGCTGTTTTTT. Its translation reads: CASSFGTANTGELFF.